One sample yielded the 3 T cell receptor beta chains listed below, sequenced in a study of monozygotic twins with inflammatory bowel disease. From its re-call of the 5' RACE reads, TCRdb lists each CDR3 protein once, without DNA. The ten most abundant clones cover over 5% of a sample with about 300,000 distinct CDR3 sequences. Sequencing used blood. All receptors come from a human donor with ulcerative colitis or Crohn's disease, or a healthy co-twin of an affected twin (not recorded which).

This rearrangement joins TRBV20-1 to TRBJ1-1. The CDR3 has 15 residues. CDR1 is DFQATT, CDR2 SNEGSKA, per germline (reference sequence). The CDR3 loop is CSARVRKGLGTEAFF.

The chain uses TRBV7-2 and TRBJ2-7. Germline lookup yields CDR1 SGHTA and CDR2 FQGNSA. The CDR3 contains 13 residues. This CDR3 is CASSFPAPYEQYF.

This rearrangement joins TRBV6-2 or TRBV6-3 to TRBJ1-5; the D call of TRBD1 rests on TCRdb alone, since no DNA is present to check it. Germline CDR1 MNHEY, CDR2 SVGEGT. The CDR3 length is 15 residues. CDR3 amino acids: CASSYGGIVNQPQHF.